This TCR beta chain was identified during a study of T cell repertoires and HLA-DP antigens. Study as a whole: Versus self, one alloantigen differed at one groove amino acid, the other at roughly eleven. DNA input averaged about 220 ng in sorted CD137+CD4+ and around 1,100 ng in pre-culture CD4+. Study-level points and caveats: Clones undetected before culture averaged approximately 35% against one allele and roughly 53% against the other.

Notes on this clone: What it binds is not known.

The method was immunoSEQ multiplex PCR; TCRdb's version includes in-frame clones alone and lacks a portion of them. The repertoire has about 89,000 clones, approximately 86% of them found once; the top ten carry about 1.8%. Germline V gene sequence: CDR1 SGHVS, CDR2 FQNEAQ. After removal of 0 bases from V and 1 base from J, the junction contained 0 bases not matched to a gene. This CDR3 comprises 16 residues. The clonotype comes from a man between 45 and 60 years old in good health and CMV-seronegative. Specimen: CD4+ T cells from PBMCs. V gene TRBV7-8 combines with J gene TRBJ2-2, with TRBD1 matching over 9 bases. The CDR3 nucleotides are TGTGCCAGCAGCTTAGCGGGACAGGGGAACACCGGGGAGCTGTTTTTT. It specifies CASSLAGQGNTGELFF. The whole variable domain, filled in from reference TRBV7-8 and TRBJ2-2, reads GAGVSQSPRYKVAKRGQDVALRCDPISGHVSLFWYQQALGQGPEFLTYFQNEAQLDKSGLPSDRFFAERPEGSVSTLKIQRTQQEDSAVYLCASSLAGQGNTGELFFGEGSRLTVL.